This T cell receptor beta chain was obtained from a study of tumor and adjacent non-tumor tissue in lung cancer. This sample's RNA came from whole unsorted tissue. This CDR3 contains 17 residues. Germline CDR1 and CDR2: MNHEY and SVGAGI. Trimming removed 6 bases from V and 5 bases from J, with 23 bases in between. TCRbeta libraries were built with three rounds of nested PCR, modified from ARM-PCR. From the multiplex PCR reads, TCRdb called clonotypes with MiXCR, one entry per CDR3 protein. The sample contains more than 120,000 distinct CDR3 sequences, approximately 72% of which appear only once. Source material: lung tumor tissue. J is TRBJ2-1 and V is TRBV6-5; maybe TRBD2 (6 bases). This receptor was obtained from a man aged 60 to 75 with small cell lung cancer. CDR3 sequence reads: CASRPSPSSGGDNEQFF. CDR3 DNA sequence: TGTGCCAGCAGACCTTCTCCATCTTCGGGCGGGGACAATGAGCAGTTCTTC.